One T cell receptor (beta chain) is described in this entry. Many counts were recorded for this clonotype. The antigen it binds to is not known. Base qualities are not at hand, and no much larger clone is one base apart. The entry originates in a study of T cells after yellow fever vaccination (dated by TCRdb to about 2019). A note on the overall study: The SMART-Seq v4 Ultra Low Input RNA kit was used to prepare libraries from fractions with low cell numbers. Bulk TCR alpha and beta repertoires were sequenced longitudinally to track T-cell clones before and after primary and booster YFV17D yellow fever vaccination. Two healthy male donors, one aged 18 to 30 and one aged 30 to 40 years, were included in the cohort. Blood was collected at multiple timepoints before and after primary and secondary immunization, and bulk PBMC replicates and cell subsets were isolated. Study-wide conclusions, independent of this receptor: Compared with the primary T-cell response, the secondary T-cell response was faster but weaker, reaching its peak on day 5 rather than on day 15. A small share of clonotypes was detected in both CD4 and CD8 compartments, with the overlap likely arising from convergent recombination. Because only a couple of donors were included in the study, the extent to which the findings can be generalized is limited. FACS-sorted repertoires could contain abundant contaminating clonotypes from the bulk population, so computational filtering was required. Most clones expanded after primary vaccination were re-detected after the booster (about 96% of CD4 and roughly 85% of CD8), suggesting broad memory maintenance.

From the cysteine through the phenylalanine, the CDR3 covers 15 amino acids. The entry retains the CDR3 DNA only, 45 bases that are in frame from base 1. Trimming accounts for 2 bases at V and 6 bases at J, while the number of junction bases matched to no gene is 6. CDR1 and CDR2, per the germline V gene, are SGHDT and YYEEEE. Synthesis of TCR cDNA relied on 5'RACE template switching, a step that introduced a universal primer site along with unique molecular identifiers. cDNA synthesis was primed from both the TCR alpha and TCR beta constant segments. Libraries were amplified in two PCR steps, with sample barcodes and sequencing adapters added in the second step. Sequencing of the libraries was done on either Illumina HiSeq 2500 (2x100 bp) or NovaSeq (2x150 bp). As for the authors' bioinformatics: MIGEC handled demultiplexing of reads and collapsing into UMI consensus sequences, while MiXCR performed V(D)J alignment. Vaccine-responding clonotypes were identified with edgeR using replicate PBMC samples, with FDR below 0.01 and a log2 fold change above 5 up to day 15 being required. Each bulk clonotype received a CD4 or CD8 identity based on whether the sequenced CD4 or CD8 repertoire contained that clonotype at higher abundance. Starting from the raw public reads, TCRdb applied fastp trimming at Q25, assembled clones with MiXCR and retained in-frame beta chains. Duplicate CDR3 protein sequences are folded into a single record with the most common DNA and genes. These V and J calls derive from TCRdb rather than the authors' analysis. This sample gives some 560,000 distinct CDR3 sequences in total; 19% of them show up just once. The ten top clones hold roughly 13% of the sample.

The treatment or condition label, read with the paper, signifies: live attenuated yellow fever vaccine strain. At each blood-draw timepoint, two biological replicates of bulk PBMCs were collected. A standard Ficoll-Paque protocol was used to isolate PBMCs from peripheral blood. RNA was extracted with TriZol from bulk PBMCs, CD4 and CD8 fractions, and dextramer-positive and dextramer-negative fractions. The source of this sequence is a man younger than 40 who received the YFV17D yellow fever vaccine. This sequence uses TRBV5-6 and TRBJ2-3; 10 central nucleotides agree with TRBD2. The sample was PBMCs, taken 15 days after the yellow fever booster vaccination. CDR3 reads: CASSLSGRAGDTQYF. In nucleotides, the sequence is TGTGCCAGCAGCTTAAGCGGGAGGGCCGGTGATACGCAGTATTTT.